One T cell receptor (beta chain) is described in this entry. Sequenced by immunoSEQ multiplex PCR; TCRdb stores in-frame clones only, minus some. The table lists approximately 53,000 clones, 80% to 95% of them singletons. Per germline, CDR1 SNHLY and CDR2 FYNNEI. V lost 10 bases, J lost 7 bases, and 6 bases stayed unmatched. The CDR3 has 13 amino acids. The source material was PBMCs. V is TRBV2 and J is TRBJ2-3; 12 positions agree with TRBD2. The clonotype comes from a man in his forties with rheumatoid arthritis. Here the CDR3 reads CAIRTSGTNTQYF. CDR3 nucleotides: TGTGCCATCCGGACTAGCGGGACAAATACGCAGTATTTT.